The rows below give T cell receptor beta chains drawn from one sample of a study of T cell responses to AZD1222 COVID-19 vaccine. Here immunoSEQ multiplex PCR was the method, and the copy in TCRdb shows in-frame clones only, minus some. This sample has roughly 120,000 clones, with around 83% found just once. This specimen was peripheral blood, taken 28 days after the second AZD1222 dose. Receptors were obtained from an adult who received the AZD1222 COVID-19 vaccine. Each CDR3 is given with its conserved first and last residue. A D gene is named only where the DNA matches it firmly. Rows may omit the clone size; those that give it use once, few, many or a size class.

abundance: once
v_gene: TRBV6-5
j_gene: TRBJ2-5
d_gene: -
CDR3aa: CASTGQETQYF
CDR3nt: TGTGCCAGCACCGGACAGGAGACCCAGTACTTC

abundance: -
v_gene: TRBV3-1/TRBV3-2
j_gene: TRBJ2-6
d_gene: TRBD1
CDR3aa: CASSPGQPSGANVLTF
CDR3nt: TGTGCCAGCAGCCCGGGACAGCCATCTGGGGCCAACGTCCTGACTTTC

abundance: few
v_gene: TRBV12-3/TRBV12-4
j_gene: TRBJ1-1
d_gene: -
CDR3aa: CATTQHLNTEAFF
CDR3nt: TGTGCCACCACCCAACACCTGAACACTGAAGCTTTCTTT

abundance: -
v_gene: TRBV28
j_gene: TRBJ1-2
d_gene: -
CDR3aa: CASRADSSSFFYGYTF
CDR3nt: TGTGCCAGCAGAGCAGACAGCTCCTCTTTCTTCTATGGCTACACCTTC

abundance: -
v_gene: TRBV27
j_gene: TRBJ1-3
d_gene: -
CDR3aa: CASSRTAISGNTIYF
CDR3nt: TGTGCCAGCAGTCGCACAGCAATCTCTGGAAACACCATATATTTT

abundance: -
v_gene: TRBV6-1
j_gene: TRBJ1-5
d_gene: TRBD1
CDR3aa: CASSPGQVNQPQHF
CDR3nt: TGTGCCAGCAGCCCCGGACAGGTAAATCAGCCCCAGCATTTT

abundance: -
v_gene: TRBV7-9
j_gene: TRBJ1-5
d_gene: TRBD1
CDR3aa: CASSSQGVGNQPQHF
CDR3nt: TGTGCCAGCAGCTCGCAGGGGGTAGGCAATCAGCCCCAGCATTTT

abundance: -
v_gene: TRBV7-2
j_gene: TRBJ1-2
d_gene: -
CDR3aa: CASSPGQNYGYTF
CDR3nt: TGTGCCAGCAGCCCTGGTCAGAACTATGGCTACACCTTC

abundance: -
v_gene: TRBV6-5
j_gene: TRBJ2-5
d_gene: -
CDR3aa: CASSYSGVVETQYF
CDR3nt: TGTGCCAGCAGTTACTCGGGAGTGGTGGAGACCCAGTACTTC

abundance: -
v_gene: TRBV29-1
j_gene: TRBJ2-1
d_gene: TRBD2
CDR3aa: CSVYPPSGGNNEQFF
CDR3nt: TGCAGCGTGTATCCCCCCAGCGGGGGAAACAATGAGCAGTTCTTC

abundance: -
v_gene: TRBV28
j_gene: TRBJ1-1
d_gene: -
CDR3aa: CASSPGGTGGAEAFF
CDR3nt: TGTGCCAGCAGTCCGGGGGGGACGGGAGGCGCTGAAGCTTTCTTT

abundance: -
v_gene: TRBV27
j_gene: TRBJ1-5
d_gene: TRBD1
CDR3aa: CASSRGTDINQPQHF
CDR3nt: TGTGCCAGCAGCCGCGGGACAGATATCAATCAGCCCCAGCATTTT

abundance: -
v_gene: TRBV19
j_gene: TRBJ2-7
d_gene: -
CDR3aa: CASSRTRDTYEQYF
CDR3nt: TGTGCCAGTAGTAGGACCCGGGACACCTACGAGCAGTACTTC

abundance: -
v_gene: TRBV18
j_gene: TRBJ2-5
d_gene: -
CDR3aa: CASSPPTVGGTQYF
CDR3nt: TGTGCCAGCTCACCCCCGACGGTTGGCGGGACCCAGTACTTC

abundance: -
v_gene: TRBV28
j_gene: TRBJ2-3
d_gene: -
CDR3aa: CASSPEASTDTQYF
CDR3nt: TGTGCCAGCAGCCCAGAAGCTAGCACAGATACGCAGTATTTT

abundance: -
v_gene: TRBV27
j_gene: TRBJ1-2
d_gene: -
CDR3aa: CASSRPEGYGYTF
CDR3nt: TGTGCCAGCAGCCGGCCTGAGGGCTATGGCTACACCTTC

abundance: -
v_gene: TRBV5-1
j_gene: TRBJ1-1
d_gene: -
CDR3aa: CASSLVDGRANTEAFF
CDR3nt: TGCGCCAGCAGCTTGGTTGATGGCAGGGCGAACACTGAAGCTTTCTTT

abundance: -
v_gene: TRBV6-5
j_gene: TRBJ1-1
d_gene: -
CDR3aa: CASRSALSGDTEAFF
CDR3nt: TGTGCCAGCAGAAGCGCCTTATCAGGGGACACTGAAGCTTTCTTT

abundance: -
v_gene: TRBV6-5
j_gene: TRBJ2-7
d_gene: TRBD2
CDR3aa: CASSPSGGNYEQYF
CDR3nt: TGTGCCAGCAGCCCAAGCGGGGGGAACTACGAGCAGTACTTC

abundance: -
v_gene: TRBV6-5
j_gene: TRBJ2-5
d_gene: -
CDR3aa: CASRRTILQETQYF
CDR3nt: TGTGCCAGCAGACGGACTATCCTCCAAGAGACCCAATACTTC

abundance: -
v_gene: TRBV30
j_gene: TRBJ2-5
d_gene: TRBD1
CDR3aa: CAWSTGTGGARETQYF
CDR3nt: TGTGCCTGGAGTACCGGGACAGGGGGCGCTAGGGAGACCCAGTACTTC

abundance: -
v_gene: TRBV13
j_gene: TRBJ1-1
d_gene: TRBD1
CDR3aa: CASKPYDRDNTEAFF
CDR3nt: TGTGCCAGCAAGCCATATGACAGGGACAACACTGAAGCTTTCTTT

abundance: -
v_gene: TRBV27
j_gene: TRBJ2-1
d_gene: -
CDR3aa: CASSLSGSSYNEQFF
CDR3nt: TGTGCCAGCAGTTTATCAGGGAGCTCCTACAATGAGCAGTTCTTC

abundance: once
v_gene: TRBV7-7
j_gene: TRBJ2-3
d_gene: TRBD1
CDR3aa: CASSLGRGRTDTQYF
CDR3nt: TGTGCCAGCAGCTTAGGTAGGGGGCGAACAGATACGCAGTATTTT

abundance: -
v_gene: TRBV7-9
j_gene: TRBJ2-7
d_gene: -
CDR3aa: CASSPSGYEQYF
CDR3nt: TGTGCCAGCAGCCCAAGCGGGTACGAGCAGTACTTC

abundance: -
v_gene: TRBV30
j_gene: TRBJ2-7
d_gene: -
CDR3aa: CAWTSSSYEQYF
CDR3nt: TGTGCCTGGACCTCGAGCTCCTACGAGCAGTACTTC

abundance: few
v_gene: TRBV9
j_gene: TRBJ1-5
d_gene: -
CDR3aa: CASSVGADSNQPQHF
CDR3nt: TGTGCCAGCAGCGTAGGTGCGGATAGCAATCAGCCCCAGCATTTT

abundance: -
v_gene: TRBV7-8
j_gene: TRBJ2-1
d_gene: -
CDR3aa: CASSLVTPIAPAYNEQFF
CDR3nt: TGTGCCAGCAGCTTAGTAACCCCGATCGCGCCAGCCTACAATGAGCAGTTCTTC

abundance: -
v_gene: TRBV10-3
j_gene: TRBJ2-7
d_gene: TRBD1
CDR3aa: CAISGRTGGFGEQYF
CDR3nt: TGTGCCATCAGTGGGAGGACAGGGGGATTCGGCGAGCAGTACTTC

abundance: -
v_gene: TRBV19
j_gene: TRBJ2-7
d_gene: TRBD2
CDR3aa: CASSVSGGRPYEQYF
CDR3nt: TGTGCCAGTAGTGTATCCGGGGGGAGGCCCTACGAGCAGTACTTC

abundance: -
v_gene: TRBV12-5
j_gene: TRBJ2-1
d_gene: -
CDR3aa: CASSPGQISYNEQFF
CDR3nt: TGTGCTAGTTCTCCAGGGCAAATATCCTACAATGAGCAGTTCTTC

abundance: -
v_gene: TRBV28
j_gene: TRBJ1-2
d_gene: -
CDR3aa: CASRGYAYGYTF
CDR3nt: TGTGCCAGCCGGGGATACGCCTATGGCTACACCTTC

abundance: -
v_gene: TRBV6-1
j_gene: TRBJ1-3
d_gene: TRBD1
CDR3aa: CASSGGDRSSGNTIYF
CDR3nt: TGTGCCAGCAGTGGCGGGGACAGAAGCTCTGGAAACACCATATATTTT

abundance: -
v_gene: TRBV11-2
j_gene: TRBJ1-1
d_gene: -
CDR3aa: CASSSLMNTEAFF
CDR3nt: TGTGCCAGCAGCTCGTTAATGAACACTGAAGCTTTCTTT

abundance: -
v_gene: TRBV4-1
j_gene: TRBJ1-1
d_gene: TRBD1
CDR3aa: CASSFGTGLIPAFF
CDR3nt: TGCGCCAGCAGCTTCGGGACAGGTTTAATCCCAGCTTTCTTT

abundance: -
v_gene: TRBV5-6
j_gene: TRBJ1-2
d_gene: -
CDR3aa: CASSLGDDRTLFLGYTF
CDR3nt: TGTGCCAGCAGCTTGGGGGACGACCGGACACTATTTTTAGGCTACACCTTC

abundance: -
v_gene: TRBV6-5
j_gene: TRBJ2-7
d_gene: TRBD1
CDR3aa: CASRAGRTGLPEQYF
CDR3nt: TGTGCCAGCAGGGCCGGCAGGACAGGGCTGCCCGAGCAGTACTTC

abundance: once
v_gene: TRBV11-2
j_gene: TRBJ2-4
d_gene: -
CDR3aa: CASTHPSVLNIQYF
CDR3nt: TGTGCCAGCACCCACCCTAGCGTGTTAAACATTCAGTACTTC

abundance: -
v_gene: TRBV5-1
j_gene: TRBJ2-3
d_gene: -
CDR3aa: CASSLGEADTQYF
CDR3nt: TGCGCCAGCAGCTTAGGGGAAGCAGATACGCAGTATTTT

abundance: few
v_gene: TRBV3-1/TRBV3-2
j_gene: TRBJ1-5
d_gene: -
CDR3aa: CASSQEGGASQPQHF
CDR3nt: TGTGCCAGCAGCCAAGAGGGGGGGGCGTCTCAGCCCCAGCATTTT

abundance: -
v_gene: TRBV7-2
j_gene: TRBJ2-7
d_gene: TRBD2
CDR3aa: CASSLAPGGTYEQYF
CDR3nt: TGTGCCAGCAGCTTAGCGCCCGGGGGGACCTACGAGCAGTACTTC

abundance: -
v_gene: TRBV19
j_gene: TRBJ2-3
d_gene: TRBD1
CDR3aa: CATGQATDTQYF
CDR3nt: TGTGCCACCGGACAGGCAACAGATACGCAGTATTTT

abundance: -
v_gene: TRBV9
j_gene: TRBJ2-5
d_gene: TRBD2
CDR3aa: CASSVRSAGAEETQYF
CDR3nt: TGTGCCAGCAGCGTAAGATCAGCGGGGGCCGAAGAGACCCAGTACTTC

abundance: -
v_gene: TRBV7-3
j_gene: TRBJ2-2
d_gene: -
CDR3aa: CASSLITTSNTGELFF
CDR3nt: TGTGCCAGCAGCTTAATAACGACAAGCAACACCGGGGAGCTGTTTTTT

abundance: -
v_gene: TRBV6-5
j_gene: TRBJ1-6
d_gene: -
CDR3aa: CASTVGGGYNSPLHF
CDR3nt: TGTGCCAGCACCGTCGGGGGGGGCTATAATTCACCCCTCCACTTT

abundance: -
v_gene: TRBV7-9
j_gene: TRBJ2-3
d_gene: -
CDR3aa: CASSLDTSTDTQYF
CDR3nt: TGTGCCAGCAGCTTAGATACTAGTACAGATACGCAGTATTTT

abundance: -
v_gene: TRBV9
j_gene: TRBJ2-5
d_gene: -
CDR3aa: CASSVEVGGPEETQYF
CDR3nt: TGTGCCAGCAGCGTAGAAGTGGGGGGGCCTGAGGAGACCCAGTACTTC

abundance: -
v_gene: TRBV6-5
j_gene: TRBJ1-2
d_gene: -
CDR3aa: CASSYSNRVGGGYTF
CDR3nt: TGTGCCAGCAGTTACTCGAATAGGGTCGGTGGGGGCTACACCTTC

abundance: -
v_gene: TRBV6-5
j_gene: TRBJ2-3
d_gene: -
CDR3aa: CASAGLPTKDTQYF
CDR3nt: TGTGCCAGTGCCGGGCTACCAACAAAGGATACGCAGTATTTT

abundance: -
v_gene: TRBV4-3
j_gene: TRBJ2-5
d_gene: TRBD2
CDR3aa: CASSQFTSGYQETQYF
CDR3nt: TGCGCCAGCAGCCAATTTACTAGCGGGTACCAAGAGACCCAGTACTTC

abundance: -
v_gene: TRBV4-3
j_gene: TRBJ1-2
d_gene: -
CDR3aa: CASSQGRTSSIYGYTF
CDR3nt: TGCGCCAGCAGCCAAGGCAGAACGAGTTCCATCTATGGCTACACCTTC

abundance: -
v_gene: TRBV18
j_gene: TRBJ1-2
d_gene: -
CDR3aa: CASSPPSRDGYTF
CDR3nt: TGTGCCAGCTCACCACCGAGCAGGGATGGCTACACCTTC

abundance: -
v_gene: TRBV5-1
j_gene: TRBJ2-7
d_gene: TRBD1
CDR3aa: CASSPGTGNYEQYF
CDR3nt: TGCGCCAGCAGCCCCGGGACAGGGAACTACGAGCAGTACTTC

abundance: -
v_gene: TRBV2
j_gene: TRBJ1-1
d_gene: -
CDR3aa: CASKGRLNTEAFF
CDR3nt: TGTGCCAGCAAGGGTCGCCTGAACACTGAAGCTTTCTTT